Shown below are 2 T cell receptor beta chains from a single sample sequenced in a study of cytomegalovirus exposure and HLA in healthy donors. PCR employed 60 Vbeta and 13 Jbeta primers. TCRdb keeps only in-frame clones here, not all; method: immunoSEQ multiplex PCR. The sample yields tens of thousands of clones, around four fifths seen once. The material sequenced was PBMCs. These receptors were obtained from a man younger than 45 in good health and CMV-seronegative.

The chain has TRBV5-6 and TRBJ2-7; 8 bases are a match to TRBD1. Per germline, CDR1 SGHDT and CDR2 YYEEEE. With 5 bases clipped from V and 7 bases from J, the junction kept 11 bases outside the gene matches. CDR3 length: 14 amino acids. CDR3 nucleotide sequence: TGTGCCAGCAGACCGGGGACAGGCCTGAGGGAGCAGTACTTC. Its translation is CASRPGTGLREQYF. The full variable domain, its missing parts supplied by reference TRBV5-6 and TRBJ2-7, is DAGVTQSPTHLIKTRGQQVTLRCSPKSGHDTVSWYQQALGQGPQFIFQYYEEEERQRGNFPDRFSGHQFPNYSSELNVNALLLGDSALYLCASRPGTGLREQYFGPGTRLTVT.

This clone was seen a handful of times. The rearrangement uses TRBV10-3 and TRBJ2-1, with 10 positions matching TRBD1. Trimming removed 1 base from V and 5 bases from J; junction bases left unmatched: 5. Germline assignment: CDR1 ENHRY and CDR2 SYGVKD. The CDR3 consists of 16 residues. The CDR3 region is CAISEWGQGSDNEQFF. The CDR3 DNA follows: TGTGCCATCAGTGAGTGGGGACAGGGGTCGGACAATGAGCAGTTCTTC.